The 10 T cell receptor beta chains presented below share a single source sample, sequenced in a study of PD-L1 blockade in urothelial cancer. Profiled with immunoSEQ multiplex PCR; TCRdb holds only in-frame clones, not every one. The table lists about 120,000 clones, around 88% of them singletons. The time point is: peripheral blood 6 weeks after treatment start. The sample here was PBMCs, taken around atezolizumab (anti-PD-L1) treatment. The receptors shown here come from a man aged 55-75 years with urothelial cancer.

This chain connects TRBV5-1 to TRBJ1-4; D is perhaps TRBD1 (6 bases). This CDR3 contains 14 residues. Germline values: CDR1 SGHRS, CDR2 YFSETQ. Trimming left V 6 bases short and J 6 bases short, with 15 bases between. The CDR3 bases are TGCGCCAGCAAGGGGGAACCTAGGGATGAAAAACTGTTTTTT. It yields the protein CASKGEPRDEKLFF.

V is TRBV2 and J is TRBJ2-2; 10 bases are shared with TRBD1. The CDR3 extends over 14 amino acids. Germline loops: CDR1 SNHLY, CDR2 FYNNEI. After removal of 11 bases from V and 3 bases from J, the junction contained 6 bases not matched to a gene. CDR3 nucleotide sequence: TGTGCCGCGAGGGACAGGGGCTACACCGGGGAGCTGTTTTTT. Amino acids: CAARDRGYTGELFF.

The CDR3 DNA reads TGTGCCAGCAGCCCAGGGGGAGAGACCCAGTACTTC. This sequence encodes CASSPGGETQYF. The chain carries TRBV9 and TRBJ2-5; 7 bases align to TRBD1. The CDR3 extends over 12 amino acids. After removal of 4 bases from V and 4 bases from J, the junction contained 1 base not matched to a gene. Germline assignment: CDR1 SGDLS and CDR2 YYNGEE.

The rearrangement joins TRBV7-9 to TRBJ1-1, with a weak D call TRBD1 (5 bases). The germline gives CDR1 SEHNR, CDR2 FQNEAQ (reference sequence). There are 14 residues in the CDR3. V dropped 5 bases and J dropped 4 bases, with 14 bases sitting between them. The CDR3 DNA is TGTGCCAGCAGCGCACAGGTGGGGGGCACTGAAGCTTTCTTT. Translated: CASSAQVGGTEAFF.

The chain joins TRBV7-2 to TRBJ1-1; tentatively, D is TRBD1 (6 bases). V lost 5 bases and J 1 base, leaving 14 bases between the germline ends. This CDR3 region has 15 residues. Germline V gene data show CDR1 as SGHTA and CDR2 as FQGNSA. This CDR3 reads CASSPHQGQNTEAFF. CDR3 sequence (DNA): TGTGCCAGCAGCCCTCATCAGGGACAGAACACTGAAGCTTTCTTT.

This clone has just a few counts. The V gene is TRBV11-3, the J gene TRBJ2-4; TRBD1 is a possible D gene (5 bases). Germline V lookup: CDR1 SGHNT, CDR2 YENEEA. Trimming took off 1 base at V and 5 bases at J, with 6 bases between the two ends. The CDR3 runs to 13 residues. The CDR3 is CASSLGGENIQYF. The CDR3 DNA reads as TGTGCCAGCAGCTTAGGGGGCGAAAACATTCAGTACTTC.

The chain joins TRBV6-1 to TRBJ1-2, with a tentative D call TRBD1 (5 bases). The CDR3 runs 14 residues. Trimming shortened V by 6 bases and J by 4 bases, and 15 bases separated the two germline ends. Germline values: CDR1 MNHNS, CDR2 SASEGT. This CDR3 reads CASSAGPGPYGYTF. CDR3 in DNA: TGTGCCAGCAGCGCGGGACCGGGACCCTATGGCTACACCTTC.

The genes are TRBV2 and TRBJ1-1, with D tentatively TRBD1 (6 bases). CDR1 and CDR2 (germline): SNHLY, FYNNEI. The CDR3 is 14 residues long. V dropped 7 bases and J dropped 2 bases, with 14 bases sitting between them. The CDR3 DNA follows: TGTGCCAGCATACAACAGGGAGCTAACACTGAAGCTTTCTTT. Protein: CASIQQGANTEAFF.

This chain links TRBV19 with TRBJ2-4; 11 bases line up with TRBD2. Germline V gene sequence: CDR1 LNHDA, CDR2 SQIVND (reference sequence). This CDR3 has 19 residues. J lost 0 bases, V lost 2 bases, and 9 bases had no gene match. CDR3 in DNA: TGTGCCAGTAGTATAACCGGGACTAGCGGTACTTTAGCCAAAAACATTCAGTACTTC. The encoded protein is CASSITGTSGTLAKNIQYF.

The chain combines TRBV9 with TRBJ2-1, with D possibly TRBD1 on 6 matching bases. CDR1 SGDLS and CDR2 YYNGEE come from the germline V gene. Trimming cost V 4 bases and J 0 bases, with 11 bases left between them. The length of the CDR3 is 15 residues. CDR3 coding DNA: TGTGCCAGCAGCTCAGGGGAGAGCTCCTACAATGAGCAGTTCTTC. It yields the protein CASSSGESSYNEQFF.